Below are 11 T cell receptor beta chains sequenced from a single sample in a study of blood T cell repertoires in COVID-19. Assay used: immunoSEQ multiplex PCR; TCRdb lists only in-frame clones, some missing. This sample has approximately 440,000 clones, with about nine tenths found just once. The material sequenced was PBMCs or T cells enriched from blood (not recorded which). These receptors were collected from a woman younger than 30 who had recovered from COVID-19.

CDR3: CASSPEGWPNEKLFF. In nucleotides, the CDR3 is TGTGCCAGCAGCCCGGAGGGGTGGCCTAATGAAAAACTGTTTTTT. The gene calls are TRBV5-5 and TRBJ1-4, with D maybe TRBD1 (5 bases). Trimming stripped 4 bases from V and 3 bases from J, with 13 bases between. The V gene's germline CDR1 is SGHKS and CDR2 YYEKEE (reference sequence). The CDR3 runs 15 residues.

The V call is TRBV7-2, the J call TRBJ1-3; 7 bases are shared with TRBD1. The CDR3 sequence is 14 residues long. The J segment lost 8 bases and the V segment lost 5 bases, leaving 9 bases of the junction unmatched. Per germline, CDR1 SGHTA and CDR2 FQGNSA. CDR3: CASSPRQGGDTIYF. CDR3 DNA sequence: TGTGCCAGCAGCCCGCGACAGGGTGGCGACACCATATATTTT.

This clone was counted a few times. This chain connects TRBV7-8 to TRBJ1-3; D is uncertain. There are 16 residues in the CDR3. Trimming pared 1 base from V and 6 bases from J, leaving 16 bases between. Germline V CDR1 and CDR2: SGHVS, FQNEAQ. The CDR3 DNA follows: TGTGCCAGCAGCTTAGATAGGCGGGGTCGAAAAAACACCATATATTTT. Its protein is CASSLDRRGRKNTIYF.

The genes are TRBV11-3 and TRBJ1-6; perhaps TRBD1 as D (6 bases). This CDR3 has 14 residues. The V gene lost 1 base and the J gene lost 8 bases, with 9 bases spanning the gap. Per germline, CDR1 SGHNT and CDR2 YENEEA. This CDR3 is CASSLGGGYSPLHF. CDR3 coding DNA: TGTGCCAGCAGCTTAGGAGGGGGTTATTCACCCCTCCACTTT.

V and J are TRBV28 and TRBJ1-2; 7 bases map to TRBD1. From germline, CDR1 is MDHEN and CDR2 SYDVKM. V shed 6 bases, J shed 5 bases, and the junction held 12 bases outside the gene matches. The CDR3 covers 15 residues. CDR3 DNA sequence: TGTGCCAGCAGCCGTACAGGGGTTCGGGATTATGGCTACACCTTC. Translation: CASSRTGVRDYGYTF.

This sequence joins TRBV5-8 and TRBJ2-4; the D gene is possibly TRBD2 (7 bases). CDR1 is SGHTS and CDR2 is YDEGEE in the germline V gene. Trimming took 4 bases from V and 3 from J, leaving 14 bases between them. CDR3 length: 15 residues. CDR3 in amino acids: CASSLKGGDKNIQYF. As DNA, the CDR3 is TGTGCCAGCAGCCTTAAGGGGGGGGACAAAAACATTCAGTACTTC.

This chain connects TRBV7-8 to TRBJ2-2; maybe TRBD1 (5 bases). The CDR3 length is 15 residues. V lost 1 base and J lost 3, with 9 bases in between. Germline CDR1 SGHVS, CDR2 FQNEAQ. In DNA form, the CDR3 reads TGTGCCAGCAGCTTAGTACAGGCCTACACCGGGGAGCTGTTTTTT. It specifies CASSLVQAYTGELFF. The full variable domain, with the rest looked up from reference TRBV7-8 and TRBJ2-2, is GAGVSQSPRYKVAKRGQDVALRCDPISGHVSLFWYQQALGQGPEFLTYFQNEAQLDKSGLPSDRFFAERPEGSVSTLKIQRTQQEDSAVYLCASSLVQAYTGELFFGEGSRLTVL.

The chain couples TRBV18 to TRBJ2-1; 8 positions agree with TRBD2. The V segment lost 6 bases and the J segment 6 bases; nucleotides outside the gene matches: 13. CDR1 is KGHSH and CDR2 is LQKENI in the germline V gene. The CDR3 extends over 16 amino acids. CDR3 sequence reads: CASSPAVLAATNEQFF. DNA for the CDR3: TGTGCCAGCTCCCCGGCGGTACTAGCGGCGACCAATGAGCAGTTCTTC.

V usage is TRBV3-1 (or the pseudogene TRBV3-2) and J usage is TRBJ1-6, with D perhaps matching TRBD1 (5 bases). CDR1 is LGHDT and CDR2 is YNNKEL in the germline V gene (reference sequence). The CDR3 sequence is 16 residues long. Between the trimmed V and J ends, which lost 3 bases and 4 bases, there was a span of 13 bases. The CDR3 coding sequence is TGTGCCAGCAGCCACCGGTCAGGGCATTATAATTCACCCCTCCACTTT. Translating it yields CASSHRSGHYNSPLHF.

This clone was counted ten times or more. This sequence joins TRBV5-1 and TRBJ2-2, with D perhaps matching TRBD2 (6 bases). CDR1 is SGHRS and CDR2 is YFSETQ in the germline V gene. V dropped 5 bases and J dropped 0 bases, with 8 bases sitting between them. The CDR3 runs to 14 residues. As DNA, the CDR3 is TGCGCCAGCAGATGGGACTCGAACACCGGGGAGCTGTTTTTT. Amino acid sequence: CASRWDSNTGELFF.

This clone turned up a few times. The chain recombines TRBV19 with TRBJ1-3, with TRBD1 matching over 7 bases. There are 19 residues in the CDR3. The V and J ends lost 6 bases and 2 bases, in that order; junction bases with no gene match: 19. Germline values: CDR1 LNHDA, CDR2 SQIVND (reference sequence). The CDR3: CASSPQLRDSGSAGNTIYF. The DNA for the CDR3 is TGTGCCAGTAGCCCCCAGCTCCGGGACAGTGGGTCTGCTGGAAACACCATATATTTT.